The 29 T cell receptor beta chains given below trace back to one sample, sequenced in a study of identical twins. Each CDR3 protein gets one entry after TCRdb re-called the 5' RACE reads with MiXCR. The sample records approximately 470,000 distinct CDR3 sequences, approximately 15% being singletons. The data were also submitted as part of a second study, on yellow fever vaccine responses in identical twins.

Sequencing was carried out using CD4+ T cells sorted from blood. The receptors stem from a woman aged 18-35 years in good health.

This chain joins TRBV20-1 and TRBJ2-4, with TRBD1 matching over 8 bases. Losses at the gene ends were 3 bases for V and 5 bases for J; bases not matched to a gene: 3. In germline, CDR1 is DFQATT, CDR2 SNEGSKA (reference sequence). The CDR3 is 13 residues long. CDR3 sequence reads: CSASPGGQNIQYF. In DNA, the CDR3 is TGCAGTGCTAGTCCAGGGGGCCAAAACATTCAGTACTTC.

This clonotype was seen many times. The CDR3 sequence is CASSRGGGSYEQYF. DNA of the CDR3: TGTGCCAGCAGCCGGGGGGGGGGTTCCTACGAGCAGTACTTC. V is TRBV7-9 and J is TRBJ2-7; 8 bases are a match to TRBD2. The junction had 4 bases not matched to a gene; V was cut back by 5 bases and J by 1 base. The CDR3 extends over 14 amino acids. Germline assignment: CDR1 SEHNR and CDR2 FQNEAQ (reference sequence).

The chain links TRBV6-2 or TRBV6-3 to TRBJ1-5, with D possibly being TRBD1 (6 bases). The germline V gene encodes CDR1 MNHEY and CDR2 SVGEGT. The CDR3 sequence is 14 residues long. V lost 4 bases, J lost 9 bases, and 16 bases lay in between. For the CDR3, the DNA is TGTGCCAGCAGTTGGGGACAAAACTCAAGGCCCCAGCATTTT. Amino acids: CASSWGQNSRPQHF.

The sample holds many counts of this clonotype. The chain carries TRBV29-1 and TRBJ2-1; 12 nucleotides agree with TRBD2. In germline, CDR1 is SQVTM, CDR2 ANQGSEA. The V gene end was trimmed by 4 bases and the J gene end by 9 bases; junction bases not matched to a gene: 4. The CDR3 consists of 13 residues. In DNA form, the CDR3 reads TGCAGCGTTGGACTAGCGGGAGTCACTGAGCAGTTCTTC. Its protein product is CSVGLAGVTEQFF.

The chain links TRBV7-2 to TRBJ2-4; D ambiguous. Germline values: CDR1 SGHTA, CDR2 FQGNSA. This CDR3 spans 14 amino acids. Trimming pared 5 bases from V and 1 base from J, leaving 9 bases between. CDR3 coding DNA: TGTGCCAGCAGCCAATTATCGGCCAAAAACATTCAGTACTTC. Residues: CASSQLSAKNIQYF.

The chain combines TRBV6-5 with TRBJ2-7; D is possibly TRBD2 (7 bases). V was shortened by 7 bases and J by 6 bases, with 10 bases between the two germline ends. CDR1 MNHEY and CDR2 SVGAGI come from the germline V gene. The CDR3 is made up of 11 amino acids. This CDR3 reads CASIRGGEQYF. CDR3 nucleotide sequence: TGTGCCAGCATTAGGGGGGGCGAGCAGTACTTC.

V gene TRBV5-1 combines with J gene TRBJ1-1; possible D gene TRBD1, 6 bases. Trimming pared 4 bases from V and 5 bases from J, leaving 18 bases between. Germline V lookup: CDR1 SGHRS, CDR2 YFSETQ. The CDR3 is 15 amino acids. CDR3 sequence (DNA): TGCGCCAGCAGCATCGAATCCGGGGGCTATACTGAAGCTTTCTTT. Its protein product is CASSIESGGYTEAFF.

The CDR3 bases are TGTGCCAGCAGTCCCGGCGGGACTAGCGGGAGATCCTACGAGCAGTACTTC. Its translation is CASSPGGTSGRSYEQYF. This chain links TRBV28 with TRBJ2-7, with 14 bases matching TRBD2. The V gene's germline CDR1 is MDHEN and CDR2 SYDVKM. J was trimmed by 1 base and V by 5 bases; bases with no gene match: 7. This CDR3 has 17 amino acids. The complete variable domain, with remaining parts taken from reference TRBV28 and TRBJ2-7, reads DVKVTQSSRYLVKRTGEKVFLECVQDMDHENMFWYRQDPGLGLRLIYFSYDVKMKEKGDIPEGYSVSREKKERFSLILESASTNQTSMYLCASSPGGTSGRSYEQYFGPGTRLTVT.

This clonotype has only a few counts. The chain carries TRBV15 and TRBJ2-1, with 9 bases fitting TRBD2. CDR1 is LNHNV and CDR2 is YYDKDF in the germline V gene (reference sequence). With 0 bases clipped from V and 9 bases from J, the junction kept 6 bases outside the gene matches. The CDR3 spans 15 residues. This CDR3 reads CATSREPGTSTEQFF. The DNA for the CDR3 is TGTGCCACCAGCAGAGAGCCAGGGACTAGCACTGAGCAGTTCTTC.

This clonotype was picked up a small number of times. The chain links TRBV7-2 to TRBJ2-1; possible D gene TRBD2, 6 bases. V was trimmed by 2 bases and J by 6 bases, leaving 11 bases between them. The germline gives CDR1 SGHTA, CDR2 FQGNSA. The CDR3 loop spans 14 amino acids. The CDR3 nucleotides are TGTGCCAGCAGCTTACAGCAGGGAGGCAATGAGCAGTTCTTC. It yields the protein CASSLQQGGNEQFF. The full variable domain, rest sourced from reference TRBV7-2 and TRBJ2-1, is GAGVSQSPSNKVTEKGKDVELRCDPISGHTALYWYRQSLGQGLEFLIYFQGNSAPDKSGLPSDRFSAERTGGSVSTLTIQRTQQEDSAVYLCASSLQQGGNEQFFGPGTRLTVL.

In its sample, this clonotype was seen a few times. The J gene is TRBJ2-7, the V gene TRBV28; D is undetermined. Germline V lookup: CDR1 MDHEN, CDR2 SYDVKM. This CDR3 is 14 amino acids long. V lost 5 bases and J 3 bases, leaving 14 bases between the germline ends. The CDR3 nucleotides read TGTGCCAGCAGTGCCCCTAGGGTGGACTACGAGCAGTACTTC. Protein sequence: CASSAPRVDYEQYF.

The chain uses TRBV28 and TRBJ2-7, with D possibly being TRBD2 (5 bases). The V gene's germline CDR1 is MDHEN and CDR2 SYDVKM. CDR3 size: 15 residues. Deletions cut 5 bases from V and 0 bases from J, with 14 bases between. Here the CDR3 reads CASSAEGRGSYEQYF. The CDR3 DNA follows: TGTGCCAGCAGTGCCGAGGGCCGTGGCTCCTACGAGCAGTACTTC.

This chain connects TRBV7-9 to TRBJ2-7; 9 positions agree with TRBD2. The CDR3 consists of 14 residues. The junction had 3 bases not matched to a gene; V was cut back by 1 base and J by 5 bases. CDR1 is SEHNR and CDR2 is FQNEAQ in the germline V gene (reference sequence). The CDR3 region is CASSLESSGNEQYF. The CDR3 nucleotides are TGTGCCAGCAGCTTAGAGTCTAGCGGGAACGAGCAGTACTTC.

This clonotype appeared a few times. The CDR3: CASSSPAGIGANVLTF. DNA of the CDR3: TGTGCCAGCAGTTCCCCGGCCGGTATTGGGGCCAACGTCCTGACTTTC. The chain uses TRBV12-3 or TRBV12-4 and TRBJ2-6; no clear D gene. V was cut by 4 bases and J by 3 bases, with 13 bases left in between. The CDR3 runs to 16 residues.

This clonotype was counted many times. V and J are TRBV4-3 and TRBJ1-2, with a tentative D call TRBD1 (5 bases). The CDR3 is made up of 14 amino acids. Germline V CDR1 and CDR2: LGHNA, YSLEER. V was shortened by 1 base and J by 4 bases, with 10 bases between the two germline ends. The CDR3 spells CASSQGGWGYGYTF. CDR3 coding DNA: TGCGCCAGCAGCCAAGGGGGCTGGGGCTATGGCTACACCTTC.

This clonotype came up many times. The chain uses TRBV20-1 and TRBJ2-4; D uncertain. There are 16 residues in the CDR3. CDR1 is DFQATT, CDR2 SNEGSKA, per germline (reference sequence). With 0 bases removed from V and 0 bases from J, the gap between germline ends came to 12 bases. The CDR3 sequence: CSARDLMELAKNIQYF. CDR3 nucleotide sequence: TGCAGTGCTAGAGATCTGATGGAATTAGCCAAAAACATTCAGTACTTC.

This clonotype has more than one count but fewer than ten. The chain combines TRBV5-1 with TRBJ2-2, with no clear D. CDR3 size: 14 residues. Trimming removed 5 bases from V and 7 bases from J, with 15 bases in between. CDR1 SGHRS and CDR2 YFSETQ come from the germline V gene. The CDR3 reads CASRTARSDGELFF. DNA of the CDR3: TGCGCCAGCAGAACGGCTAGATCCGACGGGGAGCTGTTTTTT.

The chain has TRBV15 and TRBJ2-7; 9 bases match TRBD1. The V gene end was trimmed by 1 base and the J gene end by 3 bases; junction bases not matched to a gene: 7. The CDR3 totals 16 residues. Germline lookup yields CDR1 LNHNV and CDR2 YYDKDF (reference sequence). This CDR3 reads CATSRGTGTGIYEQYF. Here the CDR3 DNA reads TGTGCCACCAGCAGAGGAACCGGGACAGGGATCTACGAGCAGTACTTC.

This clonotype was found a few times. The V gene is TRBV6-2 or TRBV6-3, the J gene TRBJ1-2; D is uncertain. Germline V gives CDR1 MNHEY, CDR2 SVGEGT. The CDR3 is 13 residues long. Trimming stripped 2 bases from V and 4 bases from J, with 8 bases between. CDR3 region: CASSYLGSYGYTF. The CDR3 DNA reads TGTGCCAGCAGTTACCTCGGTTCCTATGGCTACACCTTC.

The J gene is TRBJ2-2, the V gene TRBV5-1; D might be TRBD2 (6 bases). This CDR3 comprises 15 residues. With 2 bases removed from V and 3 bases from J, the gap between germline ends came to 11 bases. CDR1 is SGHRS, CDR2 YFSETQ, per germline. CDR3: CASSLRTTDTGELFF. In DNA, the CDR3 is TGCGCCAGCAGCTTAAGGACTACAGACACCGGGGAGCTGTTTTTT.

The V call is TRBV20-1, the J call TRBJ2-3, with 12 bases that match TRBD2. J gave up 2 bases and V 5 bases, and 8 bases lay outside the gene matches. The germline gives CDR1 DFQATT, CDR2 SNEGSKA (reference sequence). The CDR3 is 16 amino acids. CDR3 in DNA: TGCAGTGCTGGACCAACTAGCGGGGGGTCCACAGATACGCAGTATTTT. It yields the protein CSAGPTSGGSTDTQYF.

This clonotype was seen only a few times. The CDR3 loop is CASYRLTGELFF. DNA of the CDR3: TGTGCCAGCTACAGGCTCACCGGGGAGCTGTTTTTT. The chain couples TRBV7-6 to TRBJ2-2, with D possibly TRBD1 on 5 matching bases. This CDR3 comprises 12 residues. With 8 bases removed from V and 4 bases from J, the gap between germline ends came to 8 bases. The germline V gene encodes CDR1 SGHVS and CDR2 FNYEAQ.

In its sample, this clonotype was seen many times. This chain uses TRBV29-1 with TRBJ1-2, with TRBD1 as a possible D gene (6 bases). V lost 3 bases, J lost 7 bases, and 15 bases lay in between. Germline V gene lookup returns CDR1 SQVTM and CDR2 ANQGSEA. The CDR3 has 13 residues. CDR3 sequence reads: CSVDIEGGGGYTF. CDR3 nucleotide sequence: TGCAGCGTTGACATAGAAGGGGGGGGTGGCTACACCTTC.

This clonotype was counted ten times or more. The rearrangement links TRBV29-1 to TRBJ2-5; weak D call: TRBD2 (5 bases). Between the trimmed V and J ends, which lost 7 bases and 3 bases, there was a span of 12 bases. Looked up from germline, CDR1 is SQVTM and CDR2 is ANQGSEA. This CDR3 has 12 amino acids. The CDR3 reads CSADSGKETQYF. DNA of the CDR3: TGCAGCGCCGACTCCGGGAAAGAGACCCAGTACTTC.

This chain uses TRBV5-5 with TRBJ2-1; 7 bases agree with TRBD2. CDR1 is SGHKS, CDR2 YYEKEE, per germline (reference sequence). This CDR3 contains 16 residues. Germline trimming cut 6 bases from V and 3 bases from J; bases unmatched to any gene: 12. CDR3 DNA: TGTGCCAGCATCAGCCCGGGGGGTAGCGGCTACAATGAGCAGTTCTTC. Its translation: CASISPGGSGYNEQFF. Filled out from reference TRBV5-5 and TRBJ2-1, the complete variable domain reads DAGVTQSPTHLIKTRGQQVTLRCSPISGHKSVSWYQQVLGQGPQFIFQYYEKEERGRGNFPDRFSARQFPNYSSELNVNALLLGDSALYLCASISPGGSGYNEQFFGPGTRLTVL.

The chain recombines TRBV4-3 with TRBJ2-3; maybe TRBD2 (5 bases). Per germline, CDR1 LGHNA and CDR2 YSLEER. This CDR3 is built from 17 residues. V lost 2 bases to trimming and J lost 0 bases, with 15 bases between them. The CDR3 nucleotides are TGCGCCAGCAGCCAACAATTTCGACGGACTAGCACAGATACGCAGTATTTT. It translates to CASSQQFRRTSTDTQYF.

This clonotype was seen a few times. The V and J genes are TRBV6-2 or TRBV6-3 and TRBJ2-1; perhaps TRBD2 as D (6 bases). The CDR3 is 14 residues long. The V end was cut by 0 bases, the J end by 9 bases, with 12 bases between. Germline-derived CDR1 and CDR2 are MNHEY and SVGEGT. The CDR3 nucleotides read TGTGCCAGCAGTTACTCAGGACGGAGGGGTGAGCAGTTCTTC. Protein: CASSYSGRRGEQFF.

The DNA for the CDR3 is TGTGCCAGCAGCCCTATGGGGTGGGGCAGGGGGGATACAGATACGCAGTATTTT. Residues: CASSPMGWGRGDTDTQYF. The chain employs TRBV7-3 and TRBJ2-3, with D possibly matching TRBD1 (7 bases). Germline CDR1 reads SGHTA; CDR2 reads FQGTGA. V lost 5 bases and J lost 3, with 24 bases in between. The CDR3 runs to 18 residues.

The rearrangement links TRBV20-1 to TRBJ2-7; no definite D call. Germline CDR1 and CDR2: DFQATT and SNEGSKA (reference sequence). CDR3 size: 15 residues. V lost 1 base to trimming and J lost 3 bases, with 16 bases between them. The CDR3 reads CSARVGPVGVYEQYF. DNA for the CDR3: TGCAGTGCTAGAGTAGGGCCTGTAGGAGTCTACGAGCAGTACTTC.